These 19 T cell receptor beta chains were sequenced from one sample in a study of blood T cells in healthy people across ages. Combining a sample-barcoded 5' primer with a J-beta primer mix, a second PCR ran for roughly 7 to 11 cycles. TCRdb re-derived calls from the 5' RACE reads in MiXCR, one entry per CDR3 protein. The top ten hold under 4.5% of the sample, which has about 720,000 distinct CDR3 sequences, about 25% seen once. This same sample was also taken into another study, of T cells of mothers and their children.

The sample taken for sequencing was blood. The receptors derive from a boy between 10 and 17 years old in good health.

The chain recombines TRBV28 with TRBJ2-7; no clear D gene. V gave up 4 bases and J gave up 5 bases, with 15 bases separating them. The CDR3 has 14 amino acids. Germline CDR1 is MDHEN and CDR2 is SYDVKM. The CDR3 region has the DNA TGTGCCAGCAGTTGGGCAGGCCCAAAAAACGAGCAGTACTTC. Amino acid sequence: CASSWAGPKNEQYF.

The gene calls are TRBV7-9 and TRBJ2-2, with 10 bases lining up with TRBD1. After removal of 8 bases from V and 6 bases from J, the junction contained 12 bases not matched to a gene. The germline gives CDR1 SEHNR, CDR2 FQNEAQ (reference sequence). This CDR3 region has 16 residues. The CDR3 here is CASGRQGALNPGELFF. The CDR3, as DNA: TGTGCCAGCGGGCGACAGGGGGCGCTTAACCCCGGGGAGCTGTTTTTT.

This clonotype was seen more than once but under ten times. The chain has TRBV7-9 and TRBJ2-1; possibly TRBD1 for D (6 bases). V gave up 6 bases and J gave up 0 bases, with 15 bases separating them. The V gene's germline CDR1 is SEHNR and CDR2 FQNEAQ (reference sequence). This CDR3 spans 16 amino acids. The CDR3 nucleotides read TGTGCCAGCAGAGCCTTCGGGACAAGCTCCTACAATGAGCAGTTCTTC. Its translation is CASRAFGTSSYNEQFF.

V and J are TRBV9 and TRBJ2-5; 9 bases map to TRBD2. The end of the DNA aligns better with TRBJ2-1, so the J call may be wrong. Germline V gene data show CDR1 as SGDLS and CDR2 as YYNGEE. The CDR3 totals 14 residues. The CDR3 here is CASSVLAGIDEQFF. Here the CDR3 DNA reads TGTGCCAGCAGCGTACTAGCGGGAATCGATGAGCAGTTCTTC.

The chain carries TRBV6-2 or TRBV6-3 and TRBJ2-5; D remains ambiguous. The V gene's germline CDR1 is MNHEY and CDR2 SVGEGT. V lost 4 bases and J 2 bases, leaving 14 bases between the germline ends. CDR3 size: 15 residues. CDR3: CASSSPSTVQETQYF. The CDR3 DNA sequence: TGTGCCAGCAGTTCCCCCTCGACTGTACAAGAGACCCAGTACTTC.

This clonotype occurred a few times. CDR3 protein: CASSLEAGYNQPQHF. The CDR3 nucleotides are TGTGCCAGCAGCTTAGAGGCAGGGTACAATCAGCCCCAGCATTTT. This chain uses TRBV7-2 with TRBJ1-5; D might be TRBD1 (5 bases). Germline CDR1 and CDR2: SGHTA and FQGNSA. The CDR3 runs 15 residues. With 1 base removed from V and 3 bases from J, the gap between germline ends came to 10 bases.

This clonotype was seen a few times. This chain connects TRBV28 to TRBJ2-7; TRBD1 matches 7 bases. After removal of 4 bases from V and 2 bases from J, the junction contained 11 bases not matched to a gene. Germline V gives CDR1 MDHEN, CDR2 SYDVKM. This CDR3 contains 16 residues. The CDR3 bases are TGTGCCAGCAGTTCCCCGAAGACAGGGCGTACCTACGAGCAGTACTTC. Its protein product is CASSSPKTGRTYEQYF.

This clonotype appeared a few times. The V call is TRBV3-1, the J call TRBJ1-2; a weak D match, TRBD1 (5 bases). With 5 bases removed from V and 7 bases from J, the gap between germline ends came to 14 bases. The CDR3 sequence is 13 residues long. Germline CDR1 reads LGHDT; CDR2 reads YNNKEL (reference sequence). The CDR3 DNA sequence: TGTGCCAGCAGCGCCCCTCGGGGGGTTGGCTACACCTTC. It is translated as CASSAPRGVGYTF.

The V gene is TRBV28, the J gene TRBJ2-7; D uncertain. V shed 6 bases and J shed 0 bases, with 9 bases lying between them. Germline V CDR1 and CDR2: MDHEN, SYDVKM. The CDR3 contains 13 residues. The chain's CDR3 is CASRVGPSYEQYF. Written as DNA, the CDR3 is TGTGCCAGCAGGGTCGGGCCCTCCTACGAGCAGTACTTC.

This clonotype has just a few counts. The gene calls are TRBV7-3 and TRBJ1-1; TRBD1 matches at 9 bases. V was clipped by 2 bases and J by 4 bases; unmatched bases: 5. The CDR3 spans 15 residues. CDR1 is SGHTA, CDR2 FQGTGA, per germline. CDR3 loop: CASSLLGTGTTEAFF. In DNA form, the CDR3 reads TGTGCCAGCAGCTTACTAGGGACAGGGACCACTGAAGCTTTCTTT.

This chain links TRBV4-1 with TRBJ2-5; no clear D gene. CDR1 is MGHRA and CDR2 is YSYEKL in the germline V gene. This CDR3 contains 15 residues. With 1 base removed from V and 5 bases from J, the gap between germline ends came to 14 bases. CDR3 DNA sequence: TGCGCCAGCAGCCAAGTTTCAACAGTCGGGGAGACCCAGTACTTC. It specifies CASSQVSTVGETQYF.

This chain connects TRBV28 to TRBJ2-5, with unresolved D. The CDR3 length is 11 residues. Per germline, CDR1 MDHEN and CDR2 SYDVKM. Trimming took 4 bases from V and 11 from J, leaving 11 bases between them. The CDR3 sequence is CASSSLTDQYF. The DNA for the CDR3 is TGTGCCAGCAGTTCTCTCACGGATCAGTACTTC. The variable domain in full, with the rest retrieved from reference TRBV28 and TRBJ2-5, is DVKVTQSSRYLVKRTGEKVFLECVQDMDHENMFWYRQDPGLGLRLIYFSYDVKMKEKGDIPEGYSVSREKKERFSLILESASTNQTSMYLCASSSLTDQYFGPGTRLLVL.

This clonotype was counted a few times. The chain couples TRBV2 to TRBJ1-2; D might be TRBD1 (6 bases). Germline assignment: CDR1 SNHLY and CDR2 FYNNEI. The CDR3 has 13 amino acids. The V and J ends lost 6 bases and 8 bases respectively, with 16 bases between them. CDR3: CASSGGQAGGYTF. CDR3 DNA sequence: TGTGCCAGCAGCGGGGGACAAGCTGGAGGCTACACCTTC.

The chain joins TRBV20-1 to TRBJ1-5; D might be TRBD1 (6 bases). Germline V gene sequence: CDR1 DFQATT, CDR2 SNEGSKA (reference sequence). The CDR3 runs 14 residues. The V and J ends lost 0 bases and 1 base respectively, with 7 bases between them. CDR3 in amino acids: CSARERGSNQPQHF. The DNA of the CDR3 is TGCAGTGCTAGAGAAAGGGGGAGCAATCAGCCCCAGCATTTT.

This clonotype was seen more than once but under ten times. V usage is TRBV28 and J usage is TRBJ1-1; no clear D. Trimming stripped 8 bases from V and 0 bases from J, with 10 bases between. The CDR3 extends over 13 amino acids. Germline CDR1 MDHEN, CDR2 SYDVKM. The CDR3 DNA reads TGTGCCAGCCAGCATCCGATGAACACTGAAGCTTTCTTT. Amino acids: CASQHPMNTEAFF. Full variable domain (rest looked up from reference TRBV28 and TRBJ1-1): DVKVTQSSRYLVKRTGEKVFLECVQDMDHENMFWYRQDPGLGLRLIYFSYDVKMKEKGDIPEGYSVSREKKERFSLILESASTNQTSMYLCASQHPMNTEAFFGQGTRLTVV.

This chain links TRBV20-1 with TRBJ1-2, with TRBD1 as a possible D gene (6 bases). Germline V gives CDR1 DFQATT, CDR2 SNEGSKA (reference sequence). The CDR3 extends over 14 amino acids. V was pared by 6 bases and J by 3 bases, with 17 bases between. Here the CDR3 DNA reads TGCAGTGCCACCCTCGGCAGGGGTGACTATGGCTACACCTTC. This gives the protein CSATLGRGDYGYTF.

The CDR3, as DNA: TGCAGTGCTAGGACTAGCGCCGGAGAGACCCAGTACTTC. Translated: CSARTSAGETQYF. This chain uses TRBV20-1 with TRBJ2-7, with 8 bases lining up with TRBD2. TRBJ2-5 explains the end of the DNA better; the J call may be wrong. This CDR3 is 13 amino acids long. The germline V gene has CDR1 DFQATT and CDR2 SNEGSKA (reference sequence).

This chain joins TRBV20-1 and TRBJ2-1; possibly TRBD1 for D (6 bases). The J call is uncertain, as TRBJ2-7 better fits the DNA end. This CDR3 contains 12 residues. Per germline, CDR1 DFQATT and CDR2 SNEGSKA (reference sequence). CDR3 protein: CSGGQSTYEQYF. DNA for the CDR3: TGCAGTGGAGGACAGTCGACCTACGAGCAGTACTTC.

On this clonotype itself: Mismatch with germline at one junction end may stem from a read error. The chain recombines TRBV20-1 with TRBJ2-7; D is tentatively TRBD1 or TRBD2 (5 bases each). The length of the CDR3 is 13 residues. Germline CDR1 DFQATT, CDR2 SNEGSKA (reference sequence). CDR3 sequence (DNA): TGCAGCGCTAGTAGGGGACGTACCTACGAGCAGTACTTC. Its translation: CSASRGRTYEQYF.